Below are 9 T cell receptor beta chains sequenced from a single sample in a study of OX40 agonist ivuxolimab in advanced cancers. Sequencing was performed with immunoSEQ multiplex PCR; in TCRdb, only in-frame clones are kept and a portion is missing. The sample contains fewer than 14,000 clones, 65% to 85% of which appear only once. This specimen was CD4+ or CD8+ T cells sorted from blood, taken in a trial of the OX40 agonist ivuxolimab. These receptors were taken from an adult with an advanced solid tumor such as melanoma, head and neck, liver or kidney cancer.

This sequence joins TRBV11-1 and TRBJ2-3, with TRBD2 matching over 10 bases. With V trimmed by 3 bases and J by 6 bases, 9 bases remained unmatched. This CDR3 has 16 residues. Germline V CDR1 and CDR2: SGHAT, FQDESV (reference sequence). The CDR3 reads CASSLAAGGPFDTQYF. CDR3 bases: TGTGCCAGCAGCTTGGCAGCGGGAGGGCCGTTTGATACGCAGTATTTT.

The chain uses TRBV6-6 and TRBJ1-1, with D possibly matching TRBD1 (6 bases). CDR3 size: 14 residues. Trimming left V 0 bases short and J 5 bases short, with 10 bases between. Germline CDR1 and CDR2: MNHNY and SVGAGI (reference sequence). Here the CDR3 reads CASSYSQGQTEAFF. The CDR3 region has the DNA TGTGCCAGCAGTTACTCCCAGGGGCAGACTGAAGCTTTCTTT.

This clone showed up just once. This chain connects TRBV5-1 to TRBJ2-1, with D hard to call. V was pared by 0 bases and J by 8 bases, with 9 bases between. Germline values: CDR1 SGHRS, CDR2 YFSETQ. This CDR3 region has 13 residues. In nucleotides, the CDR3 is TGCGCCAGCAGCTTGGTTTACTCCGATGAGCAGTTCTTC. It encodes CASSLVYSDEQFF.

The chain combines TRBV14 with TRBJ2-7; D is unresolved. V shed 2 bases and J shed 3 bases, with 8 bases lying between them. The CDR3 contains 13 residues. Germline V gene sequence: CDR1 SGHDN, CDR2 FVKESK. CDR3 residues: CASSQYTVYEQYF. CDR3 nucleotides: TGTGCCAGCAGCCAATATACAGTCTACGAGCAGTACTTC.

This clone was recorded once. The chain recombines TRBV10-2 with TRBJ1-2; possible D gene TRBD1, 5 bases. The V end was cut by 10 bases, the J end by 8 bases, with 14 bases between. This CDR3 is 11 amino acids long. Germline V gene sequence: CDR1 WSHSY, CDR2 SAAADI. This CDR3 is CAILDSWGYTF. DNA for the CDR3: TGCGCCATCTTAGACAGTTGGGGCTACACCTTC.

This clone is labeled medium-sized. The rearrangement uses TRBV9 and TRBJ2-7; possible D gene TRBD1, 7 bases. Germline-derived CDR1 and CDR2 are SGDLS and YYNGEE. This CDR3 comprises 14 residues. The V end was cut by 2 bases, the J end by 9 bases, with 18 bases between. CDR3 in amino acids: CASSVEYRGGGQYF. In DNA, the CDR3 is TGTGCCAGCAGCGTGGAGTACAGGGGAGGTGGGCAGTACTTC. Full variable domain (missing parts from reference TRBV9 and TRBJ2-7): DSGVTQTPKHLITATGQRVTLRCSPRSGDLSVYWYQQSLDQGLQFLIQYYNGEERAKGNILERFSAQQFPDLHSELNLSSLELGDSALYFCASSVEYRGGGQYFGPGTRLTVT.

V usage is TRBV7-9 and J usage is TRBJ2-2, with 11 bases identical to TRBD2. Trimming removed 5 bases from V and 1 base from J; junction bases left unmatched: 12. The germline gives CDR1 SEHNR, CDR2 FQNEAQ (reference sequence). The length of the CDR3 is 19 residues. The DNA for the CDR3 is TGTGCCAGCAGCCCTTTAGTTAGCGGGAGGGCCCGGAACACCGGGGAGCTGTTTTTT. Residues: CASSPLVSGRARNTGELFF.

By share, this clone counts as medium-sized (0.01 to 0.1%). The chain is built from TRBV5-1 and TRBJ1-1; the D gene is possibly TRBD1 (5 bases). The germline CDR1 and CDR2 sequences are SGHRS and YFSETQ. This CDR3 spans 14 amino acids. The V end was cut by 0 bases, the J end by 10 bases, with 16 bases between. This CDR3 is CASSLDVRGEGAFF. In DNA form, the CDR3 reads TGCGCCAGCAGCTTGGATGTGAGGGGCGAAGGAGCTTTCTTT.

This clone was observed once. The chain joins TRBV4-1 to TRBJ2-4; 9 bases map to TRBD1. This CDR3 has 15 amino acids. Germline CDR1 MGHRA, CDR2 YSYEKL. The junction had 4 bases not matched to a gene; V was cut back by 4 bases and J by 3 bases. The CDR3 DNA follows: TGCGCCAGCAGCCCTGGGACAGGGATCAAAAACATTCAGTACTTC. Residues: CASSPGTGIKNIQYF.